This T cell receptor (beta chain) was identified during a study of T cells after yellow fever vaccination. Notes on the study in general: Detected again after the booster were most primary-vaccination clones, at nearly 97% CD4 and 88% CD8. Although the secondary response was weaker, it peaked faster, at day 5 versus 15. FACS-sorted repertoires might harbor abundant contaminating clonotypes from the bulk population.

The CDR3 covers 12 residues. Trimming stripped 0 bases from V and 3 bases from J, with 4 bases between. From germline, CDR1 is SGHRS and CDR2 YFSETQ. The table lists this clonotype with many counts. What it recognizes is unknown. A universal primer site and UMIs were added as TCR cDNA was made by 5'RACE template switching. MiXCR, run by TCRdb on the 5' RACE reads, gives a single entry per CDR3 protein. The profile shows around 320,000 distinct CDR3 sequences, around 4.5% of them singletons. The TCR comes from a man aged 18 to 30 who received the YFV17D yellow fever vaccine. The specimen was PBMCs, collected 15 days after the yellow fever booster vaccination. The gene calls are TRBV5-1 and TRBJ2-7, with no clear D. The CDR3 DNA reads TGCGCCAGCAGCTTGGCCAACTACGAGCAGTACTTC. Its protein product is CASSLANYEQYF.